These 31 T cell receptor beta chains originate from one sample sequenced in a study of T cell repertoires in cytomegalovirus infection. These TCRs are of unknown antigen specificity. TCRdb used MiXCR to reprocess the reads, holding one entry per CDR3 protein. Of approximately 990,000 distinct CDR3 sequences listed, 30% to 40% are singletons. The source was cultured CD8+ T cells from PBMCs, collected from culture after CMV antigen stimulation. Every receptor here comes from a human donor in good health (CMV status not recorded). Some clones in this sample may be carry-over from other donors' samples.

This clonotype has more than one count but fewer than ten. The junction departs from the called germline gene at one end, perhaps through a read error. The CDR3 DNA reads as TGTGCTAGCAGCTCCCAGGGGCCCGGTTATTACAATGAGCAGTTCTTC. Protein: CASSSQGPGYYNEQFF. V is TRBV7-7 and J is TRBJ2-1, with D perhaps matching TRBD1 (6 bases). The CDR3 runs 16 residues. The germline gives CDR1 SSHAT, CDR2 FNYEAQ (reference sequence).

This clonotype was seen more than once but under ten times. This chain joins TRBV4-2 and TRBJ1-1; 8 nucleotides line up with TRBD1. The CDR3 consists of 15 residues. The ends lost 4 bases at V and 5 bases at J; junction bases unmatched: 9. Germline V gene lookup returns CDR1 LGHNA and CDR2 YNFKEQ. CDR3 residues: CASSPHYRGGTEAFF. Written as DNA, the CDR3 is TGTGCCAGCAGCCCTCATTACAGGGGGGGGACTGAAGCTTTCTTT.

The chain couples TRBV28 to TRBJ2-5; TRBD2 might be the D (6 bases). The germline V gene has CDR1 MDHEN and CDR2 SYDVKM. The V and J ends lost 5 bases and 3 bases respectively, with 10 bases between them. This CDR3 spans 13 amino acids. The CDR3 coding sequence is TGTGCCAGCAGTCGACGGGGGAAAGAGACCCAGTACTTC. This translates into CASSRRGKETQYF.

In its sample, this clonotype was seen once. The J gene is TRBJ2-7, the V gene TRBV12-3 or TRBV12-4; possibly TRBD1 for D (6 bases). V lost 4 bases, J lost 5 bases, and 12 bases lay in between. CDR3 size: 13 residues. DNA for the CDR3: TGTGCCAGCAGTTGGGGGCCTGAGGACGAGCAGTACGTC. Protein: CASSWGPEDEQYV.

The V gene is TRBV20-1, the J gene TRBJ1-6; D is unclear. This CDR3 has 14 residues. CDR1 is DFQATT, CDR2 SNEGSKA, per germline (reference sequence). V was pared by 0 bases and J by 7 bases, with 10 bases between. CDR3 sequence (DNA): TGCAGTGCTAGAGATCGGGTGGGGAATTCACCCCTCCACTTT. Translated: CSARDRVGNSPLHF.

The rearrangement joins TRBV19 to TRBJ1-2, with no clear D. V was clipped by 3 bases and J by 4 bases, with 9 bases between them. The CDR3 is 13 amino acids. Germline-derived CDR1 and CDR2 are LNHDA and SQIVND (reference sequence). Here the CDR3 reads CASSIDTIYGYTF. CDR3 DNA sequence: TGTGCCAGTAGTATCGACACGATCTATGGCTACACCTTC.

The table lists this clonotype with many counts. As DNA, the CDR3 is TGTGCCAGCAGCTTTTTGACTAGCTCAGAGACCCAGTACTTC. This encodes CASSFLTSSETQYF. This chain uses TRBV7-6 with TRBJ2-5, with 7 bases fitting TRBD2. Germline loops: CDR1 SGHVS, CDR2 FNYEAQ. The CDR3 totals 14 residues. V shed 3 bases, J shed 4 bases, and the junction held 5 bases outside the gene matches.

The chain combines TRBV19 with TRBJ1-5; D gene unclear. Trimming removed 3 bases at V and 5 bases at J, with 20 bases between. The germline CDR1 and CDR2 sequences are LNHDA and SQIVND (reference sequence). CDR3 length equals 17 residues. CDR3 DNA sequence: TGTGCCAGTAGTATTTGGGGTCCGGGCGGATCAGATCAGCCCCAGCATTTT. Its translation is CASSIWGPGGSDQPQHF.

As to this clonotype: At one boundary the junction diverges from the germline segment, which might be a read error. This chain connects TRBV7-2 to TRBJ2-5, with D maybe TRBD2 (6 bases). CDR1 is SGHTA, CDR2 FQGNSA, per germline. The CDR3 loop spans 14 amino acids. The CDR3 DNA is TGTGTCAGCAGCCGAAACCGGCGGGGAGAGACCCAGTACTTC. Encoded protein: CVSSRNRRGETQYF.

This chain connects TRBV5-8 to TRBJ1-2; no clear D. The CDR3 length is 13 residues. Trimming pared 6 bases from V and 2 bases from J, leaving 11 bases between. In germline, CDR1 is SGHTS, CDR2 YDEGEE. The CDR3 region has the DNA TGTGCCAGCACAAGTGGGAGAAACTATGGCTACACCTTC. Amino acid sequence: CASTSGRNYGYTF.

CDR3 DNA sequence: TGTGCCAGCAGCTCGAACAATGCGAACACCGGGGAGCTGTTTTTT. It translates to CASSSNNANTGELFF. V is TRBV7-9 and J is TRBJ2-2; the D is unclear. CDR1 is SEHNR and CDR2 is FQNEAQ in the germline V gene (reference sequence). The CDR3 contains 15 residues. V gave up 4 bases and J gave up 0 bases, with 9 bases separating them.

On this clonotype itself: A clone one base away is much larger, so this may be a read error. J is TRBJ2-1 and V is TRBV7-6; TRBD1 is a possible D gene (6 bases). CDR1 SGHVS and CDR2 FNYEAQ come from the germline V gene. The CDR3 length is 15 residues. The CDR3 DNA reads as TGTGCCAACAGCCGCAGGGGCGCAGAGATAAATGAGCAGTTCTTC. Its protein product is CANSRRGAEINEQFF.

The rearrangement links TRBV6-6 to TRBJ1-1; a weak D match, TRBD1 (6 bases). Deletions cut 6 bases from V and 8 bases from J, with 19 bases between. Germline loops: CDR1 MNHNY, CDR2 SVGAGI (reference sequence). This CDR3 is 14 amino acids long. As DNA, the CDR3 is TGTGCCAGCAGCGCCAGGGGAATGGCTAGGGAAGCTTTCTTT. Translation gives CASSARGMAREAFF.

This clonotype came up a few times. V is TRBV6-1 and J is TRBJ2-3; D gene unclear. CDR3 length equals 13 residues. Trimming stripped 5 bases from V and 2 bases from J, with 8 bases between. Germline CDR1 reads MNHNS; CDR2 reads SASEGT. The CDR3 region has the DNA TGTGCCAGCAGTTCCCTGAACACAGATACGCAGTATTTT. It yields the protein CASSSLNTDTQYF.

The chain is built from TRBV4-3 and TRBJ2-3, with D perhaps TRBD2 (6 bases). V was pared by 0 bases and J by 0 bases, with 22 bases between. The CDR3 spans 20 residues. Germline CDR1 and CDR2: LGHNA and YSLEER. The CDR3 is CASSQDPGHTPGLSTDTQYF. The CDR3 coding sequence is TGCGCCAGCAGCCAAGATCCGGGTCATACTCCGGGACTTAGCACAGATACGCAGTATTTT.

The gene calls are TRBV7-9 and TRBJ2-3; D could derive from TRBD1 or TRBD2 (5 bases each). CDR1 is SEHNR, CDR2 FQNEAQ, per germline (reference sequence). This CDR3 spans 15 amino acids. The germline V and J ends were trimmed by 5 bases and 4 bases, with 16 bases remaining between them. The CDR3 nucleotides read TGTGCCAGCAGCCGGGACCGGATAAGGGCAGATACGCAGTATTTT. Its translation is CASSRDRIRADTQYF.

This clonotype was detected only a few times. J is TRBJ1-1 and V is TRBV7-6, with D hard to call. The germline CDR1 and CDR2 sequences are SGHVS and FNYEAQ. V lost 4 bases and J 3 bases, leaving 12 bases between the germline ends. This CDR3 has 14 amino acids. The DNA for the CDR3 is TGTGCCAGCAGCTCATCGGGCGATTACACTGAAGCTTTCTTT. This encodes CASSSSGDYTEAFF.

The sample holds a few counts of this clonotype. V is TRBV7-9 and J is TRBJ2-3; D gene ambiguous. The CDR3 sequence is 17 residues long. The V gene lost 1 base and the J gene lost 1 base, with 15 bases spanning the gap. CDR1 is SEHNR, CDR2 FQNEAQ, per germline (reference sequence). The CDR3 here is CASSLVMHSPGTDTQYF. For the CDR3, the DNA is TGTGCCAGCAGCTTAGTGATGCATTCACCAGGCACAGATACGCAGTATTTT. The full variable domain, in which reference TRBV7-9 and TRBJ2-3 provide the parts outside the CDR3, is DTGVSQNPRHKITKRGQNVTFRCDPISEHNRLYWYRQTLGQGPEFLTYFQNEAQLEKSRLLSDRFSAERPKGSFSTLEIQRTEQGDSAMYLCASSLVMHSPGTDTQYFGPGTRLTVL.

The genes are TRBV6-2 or TRBV6-3 and TRBJ2-3; TRBD2 matches at 13 bases. The length of the CDR3 is 17 residues. The junction had 13 bases not matched to a gene; V was cut back by 8 bases and J by 5 bases. Germline CDR1 and CDR2: MNHEY and SVGEGT. CDR3: CASWTGTSGEIRDTQYF. The CDR3 DNA sequence: TGTGCCAGCTGGACCGGGACTAGCGGGGAAATTCGAGATACGCAGTATTTT.

The sample holds a few counts of this clonotype. The V and J genes are TRBV27 and TRBJ1-5, with D perhaps matching TRBD1 (5 bases). Germline V gene sequence: CDR1 MNHEY, CDR2 SMNVEV (reference sequence). The CDR3 totals 13 residues. Trimming cost V 3 bases and J 5 bases, with 8 bases left between them. CDR3 sequence (DNA): TGTGCCAGCAGTTTGTCGGGGCATCAGCCCCAGCATTTT. Encoded protein: CASSLSGHQPQHF.

The genes are TRBV7-9 and TRBJ1-4; D call uncertain. There are 14 residues in the CDR3. The V end was cut by 5 bases, the J end by 0 bases, with 7 bases between. From germline, CDR1 is SEHNR and CDR2 FQNEAQ (reference sequence). CDR3 residues: CASSLQSTNEKLFF. CDR3 coding DNA: TGTGCCAGCAGCCTCCAATCAACTAATGAAAAACTGTTTTTT.

This clonotype was detected only a few times. J is TRBJ2-5 and V is TRBV7-2; D not certain. The CDR3 runs to 13 residues. Germline CDR1 and CDR2: SGHTA and FQGNSA. V lost 1 base to trimming and J lost 5 bases, with 8 bases between them. CDR3 residues: CASSLDSAETQYF. The CDR3 bases are TGTGCCAGCAGCTTAGACTCTGCGGAGACCCAGTACTTC.

The sample holds one count of this clonotype. J is TRBJ2-1 and V is TRBV10-2; 11 bases are a match to TRBD2. This CDR3 spans 16 amino acids. CDR1 and CDR2 (germline): WSHSY, SAAADI. Losses at the gene ends were 0 bases for V and 4 bases for J; bases not matched to a gene: 2. CDR3 region: CASSESTSGGYNEQFF. The CDR3 DNA reads TGCGCCAGCAGTGAGTCAACTAGCGGGGGATACAATGAGCAGTTCTTC.

The chain is built from TRBV19 and TRBJ1-1; D may be TRBD1 (5 bases). CDR3 size: 16 residues. With 6 bases removed from V and 1 base from J, the gap between germline ends came to 18 bases. The germline CDR1 and CDR2 sequences are LNHDA and SQIVND (reference sequence). The CDR3 is CASRYPEGQRNTEAFF. The CDR3, as DNA: TGTGCCAGTAGATACCCCGAGGGGCAGCGGAACACTGAAGCTTTCTTT.

This clonotype was found many times. This chain connects TRBV4-1 to TRBJ2-1; 7 bases fit TRBD1. Trimming took 4 bases from V and 2 from J; bases not matched to a gene: 11. CDR3 size: 17 residues. From germline, CDR1 is MGHRA and CDR2 YSYEKL. CDR3 sequence reads: CASSRLRTGPPYNEQFF. The CDR3 nucleotides read TGCGCCAGCAGCCGACTAAGGACAGGCCCCCCCTACAATGAGCAGTTCTTC.

This clonotype was found many times. The chain employs TRBV7-2 and TRBJ2-1; maybe TRBD2 (6 bases). Germline V gives CDR1 SGHTA, CDR2 FQGNSA. V lost 6 bases to trimming and J lost 9 bases, with 15 bases between them. The CDR3 consists of 13 residues. The CDR3 nucleotides read TGTGCCAGCAGAGATGGCGGGGCCCGTGAGCAGTTCTTC. Translated: CASRDGGAREQFF.

The table lists this clonotype with a few counts. The V gene is TRBV24-1, the J gene TRBJ2-1, with a possible D match to TRBD1 (5 bases). CDR3 length equals 12 residues. Germline V CDR1 and CDR2: KGHDR, SFDVKD. V lost 2 bases and J lost 15, with 13 bases in between. CDR3 amino acids: CATSDYQGGGFF. In DNA form, the CDR3 reads TGTGCCACCAGTGATTATCAGGGCGGTGGGTTCTTC.

Comments on this clonotype: This may be a read error: a much more frequent sequence differs by one nucleotide. The chain recombines TRBV7-2 with TRBJ2-2; D might be TRBD1 or TRBD2, each matching 6 bases. The CDR3 is 14 amino acids. In germline, CDR1 is SGHTA, CDR2 FQGNSA. CDR3 nucleotides: TGTGTCGGGACTGGGGGCCGCCTCACCGGGGAGCTGTTTTTT. This sequence encodes CVGTGGRLTGELFF.

This clonotype was counted a few times. J is TRBJ2-1 and V is TRBV4-1; D ambiguous. Trimming cost V 4 bases and J 4 bases, with 11 bases left between them. Germline V CDR1 and CDR2: MGHRA, YSYEKL. This CDR3 has 14 amino acids. CDR3 amino acids: CASSPSVGYNEQFF. The CDR3 coding sequence is TGCGCCAGCAGCCCTTCTGTGGGTTACAATGAGCAGTTCTTC.

V is TRBV7-6 and J is TRBJ2-5, with 10 nucleotides matching TRBD2. CDR1 and CDR2 (germline): SGHVS, FNYEAQ. V shed 1 base and J 1 base; nucleotides not matched to a gene: 6. The CDR3 extends over 17 amino acids. The CDR3 sequence is CASSLGSGGAIQETQYF. CDR3 nucleotides: TGTGCCAGCAGCTTAGGGAGCGGGGGGGCGATCCAAGAGACCCAGTACTTC.

This clonotype appeared many times. The rearrangement uses TRBV27 and TRBJ2-2; D not resolved. V dropped 3 bases and J dropped 1 base, with 6 bases sitting between them. The CDR3 sequence is 14 residues long. The germline gives CDR1 MNHEY, CDR2 SMNVEV (reference sequence). The CDR3 DNA reads TGTGCCAGCAGTTTTTCGGGGAACACCGGGGAGCTGTTTTTT. This translates into CASSFSGNTGELFF.